This T cell receptor (beta chain) was found in a study of blood T cell repertoires in COVID-19. Study-level background: The origin of the acute and convalescent COVID-19 samples was the United States, Italy and Spain.

Original processing notes: For nucleated cells, counts were estimated from reference gene primer amplification. The repertoire was sequenced with immunoSEQ multiplex PCR; TCRdb's copy has only in-frame clones and lacks some. The V and J calls and clone size come from that table; D and trimming were worked out from the DNA. The repertoire holds under 60,000 clones, with approximately 82% as singletons. J lost 3 bases, V lost 5 bases, and 7 bases had no gene match. CDR3 length: 15 amino acids. CDR1 and CDR2 (germline): MNHEY, SVGEGT. The chain recombines TRBV6-2 or TRBV6-3 with TRBJ1-5, with 7 bases fitting TRBD1. Sequenced material: peripheral blood. The sequence was obtained from a human donor in a cohort sampled during active COVID-19. CDR3 sequence reads: CASSPTGSHNQPQHF. The CDR3 DNA reads TGTGCCAGCAGTCCGACAGGGAGCCACAATCAGCCCCAGCATTTT.